The rows below give T cell receptor beta chains drawn from one sample of a study of blood T cells in healthy people across ages. TCRdb re-called the 5' RACE reads through MiXCR, storing one row per CDR3 protein. The sample yields 1 million to 1.2 million distinct CDR3 sequences, around two fifths seen once. The sample comprised blood. The receptors were sampled from a man in his late teens or twenties in good health. The CDR3 runs from the conserved cysteine through the conserved F or W. A D gene is named only where the DNA matches it firmly. Not every row has a clone size; where given, it reads once, few, many or a size class.

-	TRBJ2-3	TRBV5-1	TRBD2	CASSSTSGADMQYF	TGCGCCAGCAGCTCGACTAGCGGGGCAGATATGCAGTATTTT
few	TRBJ2-1	TRBV5-1	-	CASSYHRVFF	TGCGCCAGCAGCTACCACAGAGTGTTCTTC
-	TRBJ2-1	TRBV27	-	CASSPSLGCSYNEQFF	TGTGCCAGCAGCCCATCATTGGGATGCTCCTACAATGAGCAGTTCTTC
-	TRBJ2-5	TRBV3-1	-	CASSQGDLEETQYF	TGTGCCAGCAGCCAAGGTGATCTGGAAGAGACCCAGTACTTC
few	TRBJ2-7	TRBV7-2	-	CASSYRSEQYF	TGTGCCAGCAGTTACAGGTCCGAGCAGTACTTC
many	TRBJ1-1	TRBV4-2	-	CASSKGITEAFF	TGTGCCAGCAGCAAAGGGATTACTGAAGCTTTCTTT
few	TRBJ2-3	TRBV2	-	CASRRAESTDTQYF	TGTGCCAGCAGGAGAGCGGAGAGCACAGATACGCAGTATTTT
-	TRBJ1-1	TRBV7-2	-	CASSGTGTRGAFF	TGTGCCAGCAGCGGGACCGGGACTCGAGGGGCTTTCTTT
-	TRBJ2-1	TRBV20-1	TRBD1	CSAGSTGDEQFF	TGCAGTGCTGGAAGCACAGGGGATGAGCAGTTCTTC
-	TRBJ2-7	TRBV24-1	-	CATSDPRHIYEQYF	TGTGCCACCAGTGATCCCCGACACATCTACGAGCAGTACTTC
-	TRBJ2-7	TRBV6-1	TRBD1	CASSALAQTGAYEQYF	TGTGCCAGCAGTGCACTCGCTCAGACAGGGGCCTACGAGCAGTACTTC
few	TRBJ2-1	TRBV20-1	TRBD1	CSARGWTGNEQFF	TGCAGTGCGAGAGGTTGGACAGGGAATGAGCAGTTCTTC
-	TRBJ1-2	TRBV7-3	-	CASSVEGADYGYTF	TGTGCCAGCAGCGTAGAAGGGGCTGACTATGGCTACACCTTC
-	TRBJ2-3	TRBV9	-	CASSVAEGSTDTQYF	TGTGCCAGCAGCGTAGCGGAGGGGAGTACAGATACGCAGTATTTT
-	TRBJ2-4	TRBV12-3/TRBV12-4	TRBD1	CASSYPGGQGWGIQYF	TGTGCCAGCAGCTACCCAGGGGGACAGGGGTGGGGCATTCAGTACTTC
-	TRBJ1-1	TRBV6-5	-	CTSSYDPKTQQGNWGETEAFF	TGTACCAGCAGTTACGACCCAAAAACTCAACAGGGCAACTGGGGGGAGACTGAAGCTTTCTTT
-	TRBJ2-5	TRBV20-1	TRBD1	CSSNRDRQETQYF	TGCAGTTCCAACCGGGACAGACAAGAGACCCAGTACTTC
few	TRBJ1-5	TRBV20-1	-	CSANNKGTLQPQHF	TGCAGTGCTAATAATAAGGGAACCCTCCAGCCCCAGCATTTT
-	TRBJ2-3	TRBV6-1	TRBD1	CATDRRQGADTQYF	TGTGCCACCGATCGTCGACAGGGCGCAGATACGCAGTATTTT
-	TRBJ2-1	TRBV9	TRBD2	CASSVATVGLAGHSSYNEQFF	TGTGCCAGCAGCGTAGCTACGGTCGGACTAGCGGGGCACAGCTCCTACAATGAGCAGTTCTTC
-	TRBJ2-7	TRBV6-2/TRBV6-3	TRBD2	CASSSGTSLDPYEQYF	TGTGCCAGCAGTTCGGGGACTAGCCTCGACCCCTACGAGCAGTACTTC
many	TRBJ2-1	TRBV29-1	TRBD2	CSARASGGPYNEQFF	TGCAGCGCCCGGGCGAGCGGGGGGCCATACAATGAGCAGTTCTTC
-	TRBJ2-7	TRBV6-2/TRBV6-3	TRBD1	CASTPGQEKYEQYF	TGTGCCAGCACCCCGGGACAGGAGAAATACGAGCAGTACTTC
-	TRBJ2-2	TRBV27	TRBD2	CASRSGLVGGELFF	TGTGCCAGCAGGTCAGGACTAGTCGGCGGGGAGCTGTTTTTT
-	TRBJ2-1	TRBV24-1	-	CATSDVGAQSQFEQFF	TGTGCCACCAGTGATGTGGGGGCTCAGAGCCAATTTGAGCAGTTCTTC
-	TRBJ1-3	TRBV30	-	CAWKKSGNTIYF	TGTGCCTGGAAGAAGTCTGGAAACACCATATATTTT
few	TRBJ2-7	TRBV4-1	-	CASSPTSTYEQYF	TGTGCCAGCAGCCCAACATCTACCTACGAGCAGTACTTC
few	TRBJ2-1	TRBV9	TRBD2	CASSVAASGGAEQFF	TGTGCCAGCAGCGTAGCGGCTAGCGGGGGGGCTGAGCAGTTCTTC
-	TRBJ2-2	TRBV7-6	TRBD1	CASSFDRGPNTGELFF	TGTGCCAGCAGCTTCGACAGGGGACCGAACACCGGGGAGCTGTTTTTT
once	TRBJ2-1	TRBV6-5	TRBD2	CDSSDLADRYNEQFF	TGTGACAGCAGTGACCTAGCGGACCGATACAATGAGCAGTTCTTC
-	TRBJ1-1	TRBV20-1	-	CSARPPEDKNTEAFF	TGCAGTGCTAGACCCCCTGAGGACAAGAACACTGAAGCTTTCTTT
-	TRBJ2-1	TRBV11-2	-	CASSLGERALYNEQFF	TGTGCCAGCAGCTTAGGGGAGCGGGCCCTATACAATGAGCAGTTCTTC
-	TRBJ2-1	TRBV7-9	TRBD1	CASSGTGEVYNEQFF	TGTGCCAGCAGCGGGACAGGGGAGGTCTACAATGAGCAGTTCTTC
few	TRBJ2-1	TRBV2	TRBD2	CASRAGLAVYNEQFF	TGTGCCAGCAGAGCGGGACTAGCGGTTTACAATGAGCAGTTCTTC
few	TRBJ1-1	TRBV13	-	CASSFSSEAFF	TGTGCCAGCAGCTTCTCCTCTGAAGCTTTCTTT
-	TRBJ2-3	TRBV20-1	-	CSAGPMTDTQYF	TGCAGTGCAGGTCCGATGACAGATACGCAGTATTTT
-	TRBJ1-5	TRBV9	-	CANSVDQGQPQHF	TGTGCCAACAGCGTAGATCAGGGCCAGCCCCAGCATTTT
-	TRBJ2-5	TRBV10-3	-	CAIQKGETQYF	TGTGCCATACAGAAGGGGGAGACCCAGTACTTC
-	TRBJ2-1	TRBV20-1	TRBD2	CSASRGGASVEQFF	TGCAGTGCTAGCCGCGGGGGGGCATCTGTTGAGCAGTTCTTC
-	TRBJ2-7	TRBV11-2	-	CASGRLLGNNEQYF	TGTGCCAGCGGCCGCCTGTTGGGGAACAATGAGCAGTACTTC
-	TRBJ2-7	TRBV29-1	-	CSVDRGTSEQYF	TGCAGCGTTGACCGGGGGACGTCCGAGCAGTACTTC
-	TRBJ2-7	TRBV20-1	-	CSARGHSRVHGQYF	TGCAGTGCTAGAGGGCACTCTAGGGTCCACGGGCAGTACTTC
-	TRBJ2-7	TRBV4-2	TRBD2	CASSQGAGEYEQYF	TGTGCCAGCAGCCAAGGGGCGGGGGAATACGAGCAGTACTTC
few	TRBJ2-5	TRBV6-6	-	CASSYSWGYNEQYF	TGTGCCAGCAGTTACTCATGGGGTTACAATGAGCAGTACTTC
once	TRBJ1-3	TRBV7-2	-	CASSDIGHSGNTIYF	TGTGCCAGCAGCGACATCGGACACTCTGGAAACACCATATATTTT
few	TRBJ2-3	TRBV5-1	TRBD1	CASRTSTGDDTQYF	TGCGCCAGCAGAACTAGTACAGGGGACGATACGCAGTATTTT
-	TRBJ1-6	TRBV20-1	-	CSASDTVSPLHF	TGCAGTGCCTCAGATACGGTTTCTCCCCTCCACTTT
few	TRBJ1-1	TRBV4-2	-	CASSQDQGLRTEAFF	TGTGCCAGCAGCCAAGATCAGGGATTACGGACTGAAGCTTTCTTT
many	TRBJ2-1	TRBV12-3/TRBV12-4	TRBD2	CAILRRGSSYNEQFF	TGTGCCATCTTGAGGCGGGGGAGCTCCTACAATGAGCAGTTCTTC
-	TRBJ2-5	TRBV5-1	TRBD2	CASSLVGTSGGETQYF	TGCGCCAGCAGCTTGGTCGGGACTAGCGGGGGAGAGACCCAGTACTTC
-	TRBJ2-3	TRBV5-1	-	CASRSVIGTDTQYF	TGCGCCAGCAGAAGTGTGATCGGCACAGATACGCAGTATTTT